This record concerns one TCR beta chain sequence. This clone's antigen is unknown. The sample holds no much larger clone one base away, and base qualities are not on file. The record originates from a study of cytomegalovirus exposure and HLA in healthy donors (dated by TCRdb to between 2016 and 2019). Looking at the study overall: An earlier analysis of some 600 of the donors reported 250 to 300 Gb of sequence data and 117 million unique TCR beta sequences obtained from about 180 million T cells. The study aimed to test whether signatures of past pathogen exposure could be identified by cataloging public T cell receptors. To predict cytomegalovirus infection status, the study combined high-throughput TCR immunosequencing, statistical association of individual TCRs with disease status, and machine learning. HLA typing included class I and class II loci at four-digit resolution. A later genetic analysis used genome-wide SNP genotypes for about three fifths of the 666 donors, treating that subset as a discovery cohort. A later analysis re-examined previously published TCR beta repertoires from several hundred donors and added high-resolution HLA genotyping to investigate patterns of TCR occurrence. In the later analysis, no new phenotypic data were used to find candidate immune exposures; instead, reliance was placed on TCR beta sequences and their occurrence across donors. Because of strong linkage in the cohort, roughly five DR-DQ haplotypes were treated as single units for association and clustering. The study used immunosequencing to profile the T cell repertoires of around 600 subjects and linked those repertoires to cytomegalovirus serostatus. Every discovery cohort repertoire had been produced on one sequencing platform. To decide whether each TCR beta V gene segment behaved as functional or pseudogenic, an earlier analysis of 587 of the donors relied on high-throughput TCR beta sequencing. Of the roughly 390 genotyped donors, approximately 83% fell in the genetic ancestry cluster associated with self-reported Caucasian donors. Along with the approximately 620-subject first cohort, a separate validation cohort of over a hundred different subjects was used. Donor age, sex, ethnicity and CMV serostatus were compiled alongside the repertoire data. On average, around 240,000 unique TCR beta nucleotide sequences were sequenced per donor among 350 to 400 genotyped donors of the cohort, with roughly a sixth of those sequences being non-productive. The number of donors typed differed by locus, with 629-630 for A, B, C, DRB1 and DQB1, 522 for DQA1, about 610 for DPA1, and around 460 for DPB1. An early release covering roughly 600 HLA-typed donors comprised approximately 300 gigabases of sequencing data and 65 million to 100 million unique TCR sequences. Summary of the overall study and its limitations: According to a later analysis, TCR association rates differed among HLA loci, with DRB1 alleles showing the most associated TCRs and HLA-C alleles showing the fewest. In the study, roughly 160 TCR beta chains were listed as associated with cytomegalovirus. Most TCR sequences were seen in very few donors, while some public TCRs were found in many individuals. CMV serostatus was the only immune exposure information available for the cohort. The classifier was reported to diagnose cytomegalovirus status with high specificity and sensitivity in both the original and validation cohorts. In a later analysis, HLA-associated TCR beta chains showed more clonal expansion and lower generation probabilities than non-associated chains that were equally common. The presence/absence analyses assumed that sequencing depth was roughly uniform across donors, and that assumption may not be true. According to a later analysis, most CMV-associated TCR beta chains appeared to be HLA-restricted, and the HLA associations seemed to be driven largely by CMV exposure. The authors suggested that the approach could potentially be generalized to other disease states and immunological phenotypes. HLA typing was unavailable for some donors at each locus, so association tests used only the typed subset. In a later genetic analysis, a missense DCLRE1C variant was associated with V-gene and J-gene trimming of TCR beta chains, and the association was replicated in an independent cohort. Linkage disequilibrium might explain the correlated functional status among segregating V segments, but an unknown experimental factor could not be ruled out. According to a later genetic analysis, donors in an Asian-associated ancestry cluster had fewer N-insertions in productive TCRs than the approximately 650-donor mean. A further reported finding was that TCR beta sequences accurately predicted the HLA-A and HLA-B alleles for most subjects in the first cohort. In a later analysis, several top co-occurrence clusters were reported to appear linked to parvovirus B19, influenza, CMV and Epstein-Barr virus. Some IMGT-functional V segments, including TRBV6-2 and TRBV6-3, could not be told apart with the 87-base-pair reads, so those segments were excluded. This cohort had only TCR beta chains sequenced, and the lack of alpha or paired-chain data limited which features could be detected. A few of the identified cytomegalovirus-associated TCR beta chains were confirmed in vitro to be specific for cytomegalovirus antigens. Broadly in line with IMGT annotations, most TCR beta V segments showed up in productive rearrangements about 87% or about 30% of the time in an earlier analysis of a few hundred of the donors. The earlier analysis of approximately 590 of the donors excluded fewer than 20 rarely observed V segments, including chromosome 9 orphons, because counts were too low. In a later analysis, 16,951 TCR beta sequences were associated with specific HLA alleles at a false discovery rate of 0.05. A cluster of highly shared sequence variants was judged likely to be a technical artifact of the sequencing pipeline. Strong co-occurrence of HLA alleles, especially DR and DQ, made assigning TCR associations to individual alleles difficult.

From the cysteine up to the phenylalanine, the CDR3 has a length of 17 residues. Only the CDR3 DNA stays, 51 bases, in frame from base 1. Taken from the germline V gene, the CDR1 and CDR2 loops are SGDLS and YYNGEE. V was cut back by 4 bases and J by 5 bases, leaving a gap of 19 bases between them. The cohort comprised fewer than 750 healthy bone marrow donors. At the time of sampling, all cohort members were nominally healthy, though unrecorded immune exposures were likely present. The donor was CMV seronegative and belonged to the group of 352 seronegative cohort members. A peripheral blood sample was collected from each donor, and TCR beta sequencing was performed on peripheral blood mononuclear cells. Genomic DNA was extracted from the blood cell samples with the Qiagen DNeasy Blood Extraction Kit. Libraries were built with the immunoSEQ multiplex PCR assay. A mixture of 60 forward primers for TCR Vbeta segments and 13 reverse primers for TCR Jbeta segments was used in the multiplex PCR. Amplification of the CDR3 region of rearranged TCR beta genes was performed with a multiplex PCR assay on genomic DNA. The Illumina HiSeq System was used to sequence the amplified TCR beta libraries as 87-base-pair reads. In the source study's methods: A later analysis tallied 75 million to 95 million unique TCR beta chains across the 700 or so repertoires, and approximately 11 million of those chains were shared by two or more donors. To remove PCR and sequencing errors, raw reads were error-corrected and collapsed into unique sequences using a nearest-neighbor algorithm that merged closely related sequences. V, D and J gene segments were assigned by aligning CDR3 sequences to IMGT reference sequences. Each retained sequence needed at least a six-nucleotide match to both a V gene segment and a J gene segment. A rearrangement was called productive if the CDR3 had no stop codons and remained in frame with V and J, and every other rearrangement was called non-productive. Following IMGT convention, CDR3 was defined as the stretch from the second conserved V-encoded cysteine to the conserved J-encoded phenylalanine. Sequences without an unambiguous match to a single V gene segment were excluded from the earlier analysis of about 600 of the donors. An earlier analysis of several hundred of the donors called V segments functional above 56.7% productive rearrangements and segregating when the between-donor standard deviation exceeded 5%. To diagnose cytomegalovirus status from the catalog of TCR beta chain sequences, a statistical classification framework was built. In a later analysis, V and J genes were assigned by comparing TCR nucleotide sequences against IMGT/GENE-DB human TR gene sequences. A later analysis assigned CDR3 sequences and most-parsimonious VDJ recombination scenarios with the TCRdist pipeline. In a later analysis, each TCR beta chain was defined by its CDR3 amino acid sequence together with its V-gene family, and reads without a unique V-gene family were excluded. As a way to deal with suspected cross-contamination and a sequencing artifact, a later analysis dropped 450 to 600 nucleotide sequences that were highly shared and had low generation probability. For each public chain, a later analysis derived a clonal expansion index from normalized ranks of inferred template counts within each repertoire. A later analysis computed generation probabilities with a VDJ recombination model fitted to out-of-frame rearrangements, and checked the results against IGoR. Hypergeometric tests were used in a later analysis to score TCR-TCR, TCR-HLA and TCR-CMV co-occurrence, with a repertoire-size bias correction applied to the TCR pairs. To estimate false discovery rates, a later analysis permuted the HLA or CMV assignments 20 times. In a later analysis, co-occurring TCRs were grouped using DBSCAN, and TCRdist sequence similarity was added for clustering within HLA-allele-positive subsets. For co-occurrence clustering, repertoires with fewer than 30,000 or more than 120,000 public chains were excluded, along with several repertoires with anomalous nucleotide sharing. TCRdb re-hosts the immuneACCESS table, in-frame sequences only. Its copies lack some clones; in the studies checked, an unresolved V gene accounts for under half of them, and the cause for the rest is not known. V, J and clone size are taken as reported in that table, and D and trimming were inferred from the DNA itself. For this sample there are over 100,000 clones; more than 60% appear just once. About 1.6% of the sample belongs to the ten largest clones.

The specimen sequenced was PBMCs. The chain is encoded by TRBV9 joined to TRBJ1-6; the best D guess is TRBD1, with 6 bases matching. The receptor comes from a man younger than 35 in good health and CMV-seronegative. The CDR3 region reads CASSLRHMAGDNSPLHF. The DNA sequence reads TGTGCCAGCAGCCTGCGACATATGGCAGGGGATAATTCACCCCTCCACTTT.